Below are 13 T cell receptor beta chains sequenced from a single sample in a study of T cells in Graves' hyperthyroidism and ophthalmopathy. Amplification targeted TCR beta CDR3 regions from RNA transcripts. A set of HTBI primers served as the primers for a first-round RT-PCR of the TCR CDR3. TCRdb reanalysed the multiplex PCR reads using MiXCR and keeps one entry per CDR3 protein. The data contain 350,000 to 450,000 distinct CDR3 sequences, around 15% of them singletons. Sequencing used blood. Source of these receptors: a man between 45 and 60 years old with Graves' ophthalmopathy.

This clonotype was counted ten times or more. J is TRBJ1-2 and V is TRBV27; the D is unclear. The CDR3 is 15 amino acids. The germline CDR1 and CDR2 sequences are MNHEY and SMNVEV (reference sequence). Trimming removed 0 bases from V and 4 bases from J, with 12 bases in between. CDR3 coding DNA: TGTGCCAGCAGTTTATCCCTCGAGGGTACCTATGGCTACACCTTC. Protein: CASSLSLEGTYGYTF.

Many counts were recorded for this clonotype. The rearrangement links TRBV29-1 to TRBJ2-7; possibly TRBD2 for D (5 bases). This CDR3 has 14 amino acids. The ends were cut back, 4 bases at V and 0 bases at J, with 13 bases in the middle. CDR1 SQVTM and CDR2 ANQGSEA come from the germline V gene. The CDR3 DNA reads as TGCAGCGTTGTTCGAGCGGAGACCTCCTACGAGCAGTACTTC. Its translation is CSVVRAETSYEQYF.

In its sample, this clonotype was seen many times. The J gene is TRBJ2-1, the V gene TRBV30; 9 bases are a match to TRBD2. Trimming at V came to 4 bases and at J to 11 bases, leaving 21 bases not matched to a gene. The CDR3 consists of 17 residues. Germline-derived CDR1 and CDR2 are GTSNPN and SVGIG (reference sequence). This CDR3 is CAWMGPMRRREGMKQFF. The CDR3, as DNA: TGTGCCTGGATGGGACCGATGCGCCGGCGGGAGGGTATGAAGCAGTTCTTC.

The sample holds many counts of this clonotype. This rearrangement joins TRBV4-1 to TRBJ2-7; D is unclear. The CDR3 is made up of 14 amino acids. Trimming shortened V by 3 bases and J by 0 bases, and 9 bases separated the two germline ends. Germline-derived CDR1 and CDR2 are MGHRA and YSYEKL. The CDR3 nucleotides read TGCGCCAGCAGCCATACGCAGGACTCCTACGAGCAGTACTTC. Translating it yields CASSHTQDSYEQYF.

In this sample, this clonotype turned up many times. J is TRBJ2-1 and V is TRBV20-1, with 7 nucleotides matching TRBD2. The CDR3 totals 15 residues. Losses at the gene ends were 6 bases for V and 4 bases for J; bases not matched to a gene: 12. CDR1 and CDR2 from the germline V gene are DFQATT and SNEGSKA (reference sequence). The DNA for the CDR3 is TGCAGTGCCAGAAGGAGCGAGCGGGGTTACAATGAGCAGTTCTTC. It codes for CSARRSERGYNEQFF.

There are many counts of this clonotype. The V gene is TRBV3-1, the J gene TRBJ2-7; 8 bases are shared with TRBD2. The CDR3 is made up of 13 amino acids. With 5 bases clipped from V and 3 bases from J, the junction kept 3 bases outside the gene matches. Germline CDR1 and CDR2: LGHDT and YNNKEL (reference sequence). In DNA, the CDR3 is TGTGCCAGCAGCTCAACTAGCGGCTACGAGCAGTACTTC. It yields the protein CASSSTSGYEQYF.

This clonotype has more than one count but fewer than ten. CDR3 region: CAWAGTSGSNTQYF. In nucleotides, the CDR3 is TGTGCCTGGGCCGGGACTAGCGGGTCAAATACGCAGTATTTT. The rearrangement uses TRBV30 and TRBJ2-3, with 12 bases aligning to TRBD2. V trimming: 5 bases; J trimming: 7 bases; junction bases outside the gene matches: 7. This CDR3 has 14 residues. The germline V gene encodes CDR1 GTSNPN and CDR2 SVGIG (reference sequence).

This CDR3 reads CASSISGSHSNQPQHF. The CDR3 bases are TGTGCCAGTAGTATTTCGGGTTCCCATAGCAATCAGCCCCAGCATTTT. The chain recombines TRBV19 with TRBJ1-5; D unresolved. Germline V gene sequence: CDR1 LNHDA, CDR2 SQIVND (reference sequence). V lost 3 bases to trimming and J lost 0 bases, with 12 bases between them. This CDR3 is 16 amino acids long.

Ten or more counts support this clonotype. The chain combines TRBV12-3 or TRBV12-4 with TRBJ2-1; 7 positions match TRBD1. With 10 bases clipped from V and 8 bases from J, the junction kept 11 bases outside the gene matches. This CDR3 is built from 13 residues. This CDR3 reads CATTDRPLDEQFF. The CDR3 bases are TGTGCCACTACGGACAGGCCATTGGATGAGCAGTTCTTC.

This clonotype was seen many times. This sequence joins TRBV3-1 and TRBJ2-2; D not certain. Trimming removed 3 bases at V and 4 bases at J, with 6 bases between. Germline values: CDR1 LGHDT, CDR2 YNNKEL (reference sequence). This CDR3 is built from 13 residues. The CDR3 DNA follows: TGTGCCAGCAGCCACCAGGTCACCGGGGAGCTGTTTTTT. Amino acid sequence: CASSHQVTGELFF.

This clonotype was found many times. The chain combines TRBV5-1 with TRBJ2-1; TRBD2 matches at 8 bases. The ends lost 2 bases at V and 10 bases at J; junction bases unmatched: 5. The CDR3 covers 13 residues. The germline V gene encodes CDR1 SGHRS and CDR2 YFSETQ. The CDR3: CASSFAGGMEQFF. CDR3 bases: TGCGCCAGCAGCTTTGCGGGAGGCATGGAGCAGTTCTTC.

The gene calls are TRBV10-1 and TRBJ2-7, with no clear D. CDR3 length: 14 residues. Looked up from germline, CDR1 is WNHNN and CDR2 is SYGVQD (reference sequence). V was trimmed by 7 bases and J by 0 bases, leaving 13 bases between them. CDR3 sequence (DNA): TGCGCCAGCATGGTGGAAAATCACTCCTACGAGCAGTACTTC. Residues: CASMVENHSYEQYF.

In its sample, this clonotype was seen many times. The CDR3 sequence is CASSLSVTYEQYF. CDR3 in DNA: TGTGCCAGCAGCTTATCGGTAACCTACGAGCAGTACTTC. J is TRBJ2-7 and V is TRBV7-8; no reliable D call. Germline V CDR1 and CDR2: SGHVS, FQNEAQ. V lost 2 bases and J lost 2, with 7 bases in between. The CDR3 runs 13 residues.